The source of this TCR beta chain is a study of shared clonotypes between healthy human individuals. Libraries were prepared by immunoSEQ multiplex PCR; TCRdb keeps only in-frame clonotypes and omits some of them. The table records 2 million to 3 million clones, 80% to 95% of them present only once. The sample was naive CD4+ T cells from PBMCs. Subset given: CD45RA+ positively selected. The source of this sequence is a man between 18 and 29 years old in good health. Some clones in this sample may be carry-over from other donors' samples.

The CDR3 DNA sequence: TGCGCCAGCAGCTCGGACCTCAGCACCGGGGAGCTGTTTTTT. Translation gives CASSSDLSTGELFF. V gene TRBV5-1 combines with J gene TRBJ2-2; no reliable D call. Germline V gene sequence: CDR1 SGHRS, CDR2 YFSETQ. This CDR3 is built from 14 residues. The V end was cut by 3 bases, the J end by 4 bases, with 10 bases between.